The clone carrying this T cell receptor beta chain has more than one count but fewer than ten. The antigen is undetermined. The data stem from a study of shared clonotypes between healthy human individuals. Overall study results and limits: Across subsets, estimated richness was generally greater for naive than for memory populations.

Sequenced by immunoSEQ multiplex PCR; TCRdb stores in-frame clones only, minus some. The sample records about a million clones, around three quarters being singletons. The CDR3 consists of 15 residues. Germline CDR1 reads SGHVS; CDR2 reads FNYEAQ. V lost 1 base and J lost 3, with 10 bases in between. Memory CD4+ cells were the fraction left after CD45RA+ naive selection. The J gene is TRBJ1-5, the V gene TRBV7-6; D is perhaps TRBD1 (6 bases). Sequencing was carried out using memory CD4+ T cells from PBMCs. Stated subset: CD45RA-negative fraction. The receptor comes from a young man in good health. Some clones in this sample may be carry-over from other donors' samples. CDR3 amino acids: CASSLETGFNQPQHF. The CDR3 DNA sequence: TGTGCCAGCAGCTTAGAAACAGGGTTCAATCAGCCCCAGCATTTT. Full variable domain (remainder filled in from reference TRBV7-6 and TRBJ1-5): GAGVSQSPRYKVTKRGQDVALRCDPISGHVSLYWYRQALGQGPEFLTYFNYEAQQDKSGLPNDRFSAERPEGSISTLTIQRTEQRDSAMYRCASSLETGFNQPQHFGDGTRLSIL.